This passage covers 30 T cell receptor beta chains from one sample sequenced in a study of cytomegalovirus exposure and HLA in healthy donors. Vbeta (60) and Jbeta (13) primers were used in the PCR. The protocol was immunoSEQ multiplex PCR, while the TCRdb copy is restricted to in-frame clones and leaves out a portion. The table lists some 100,000 clones, 60% to 80% of them singletons. Sequencing was carried out using PBMCs. All receptors come from a woman between 18 and 30 years old in good health and CMV-seropositive.

In this sample, this clone turned up a few times. The J gene is TRBJ1-1, the V gene TRBV4-3; D is unresolved. The CDR3 length is 15 residues. The V gene's germline CDR1 is LGHNA and CDR2 YSLEER. V lost 1 base to trimming and J lost 5 bases, with 14 bases between them. CDR3 nucleotide sequence: TGCGCCAGCAGCCAAGGGGTCTTAACGGGAACTGAAGCTTTCTTT. Protein product: CASSQGVLTGTEAFF.

The sample holds a few counts of this clone. The J gene is TRBJ1-1, the V gene TRBV7-8; tentative D call: TRBD1 (6 bases). Germline V CDR1 and CDR2: SGHVS, FQNEAQ. The germline V and J ends were trimmed by 0 bases and 1 base, with 9 bases remaining between them. The CDR3 has 15 amino acids. The CDR3 DNA reads TGTGCCAGCAGCTTAGCCGGGGACAAGAACACTGAAGCTTTCTTT. Residues: CASSLAGDKNTEAFF. Full variable domain (remainder filled in from reference TRBV7-8 and TRBJ1-1): GAGVSQSPRYKVAKRGQDVALRCDPISGHVSLFWYQQALGQGPEFLTYFQNEAQLDKSGLPSDRFFAERPEGSVSTLKIQRTQQEDSAVYLCASSLAGDKNTEAFFGQGTRLTVV.

The V gene is TRBV7-3, the J gene TRBJ2-5; 11 bases align to TRBD2. Trimming cost V 11 bases and J 3 bases; bases outside gene matches: 8. CDR1 and CDR2 from the germline V gene are SGHTA and FQGTGA. The CDR3 loop spans 14 amino acids. This CDR3 reads CACLAGGWEETQYF. As DNA, the CDR3 is TGTGCCTGCCTAGCGGGAGGATGGGAAGAGACCCAGTACTTC.

The genes are TRBV5-4 and TRBJ2-5; 8 positions agree with TRBD1. V was pared by 5 bases and J by 2 bases, with 5 bases of the junction left unmatched. The CDR3 totals 14 residues. Germline loops: CDR1 SGHNT, CDR2 YYREEE (reference sequence). The CDR3 is CASRFTGGQETQYF. In nucleotides, the CDR3 is TGTGCCAGCAGATTTACAGGGGGGCAAGAGACCCAGTACTTC.

The chain carries TRBV6-1 and TRBJ2-7; D unresolved. The V gene's germline CDR1 is MNHNS and CDR2 SASEGT. This CDR3 comprises 13 residues. V lost 4 bases and J 2 bases, leaving 9 bases between the germline ends. In DNA form, the CDR3 reads TGTGCCAGCAGTGCGTTGGCCCCCTACGAGCAGTACTTC. This sequence encodes CASSALAPYEQYF.

This chain uses TRBV7-6 with TRBJ2-3, with TRBD2 identical over 10 bases. V lost 6 bases and J lost 1; bases outside the gene matches: 7. Per the germline V gene, CDR1 is SGHVS and CDR2 is FNYEAQ. This CDR3 comprises 16 residues. CDR3 residues: CASRKTGTSGTDTQYF. CDR3 bases: TGTGCCAGCAGGAAAACCGGGACTAGCGGCACAGATACGCAGTATTTT.

The J gene is TRBJ2-2, the V gene TRBV7-8; 7 bases align to TRBD2. This CDR3 is built from 16 residues. The ends lost 1 base at V and 4 bases at J; junction bases unmatched: 6. Per germline, CDR1 SGHVS and CDR2 FQNEAQ. The CDR3 DNA reads as TGTGCCAGCAGCTTAGGGGCGGGAGTTGGCACCGGGGAGCTGTTTTTT. Amino acid sequence: CASSLGAGVGTGELFF.

About this clone itself: The same CDR3 also results from other DNA sequences found in this sample. This chain connects TRBV7-9 to TRBJ2-3; 9 nucleotides align to TRBD2. After removal of 2 bases from V and 6 bases from J, the junction contained 6 bases not matched to a gene. The CDR3 sequence is 15 residues long. Looked up from germline, CDR1 is SEHNR and CDR2 is FQNEAQ (reference sequence). CDR3 residues: CASSLIAGVSDTQYF. The CDR3 DNA reads as TGTGCCAGCAGCTTAATAGCGGGAGTTTCGGATACGCAGTATTTT. The whole variable domain, remainder taken from reference TRBV7-9 and TRBJ2-3, is DTGVSQNPRHKITKRGQNVTFRCDPISEHNRLYWYRQTLGQGPEFLTYFQNEAQLEKSRLLSDRFSAERPKGSFSTLEIQRTEQGDSAMYLCASSLIAGVSDTQYFGPGTRLTVL.

J is TRBJ2-5 and V is TRBV5-4, with 8 bases aligning to TRBD2. Germline V gene data show CDR1 as SGHNT and CDR2 as YYREEE (reference sequence). Trimming removed 5 bases from V and 1 base from J; junction bases left unmatched: 4. CDR3 length: 14 amino acids. In DNA, the CDR3 is TGTGCCAGCAGAATCGGGACTAGCCAAGAGACCCAGTACTTC. This codes for CASRIGTSQETQYF.

V gene TRBV2 combines with J gene TRBJ2-7; D is possibly TRBD2 (5 bases). Germline loops: CDR1 SNHLY, CDR2 FYNNEI. The CDR3 has 16 amino acids. Deletions cut 1 base from V and 0 bases from J, with 13 bases between. CDR3 DNA: TGTGCCAGCAGTGAAGTCGGCGGGTTGAGCTCCTACGAGCAGTACTTC. Its protein is CASSEVGGLSSYEQYF.

A few counts support this clone. CDR3 amino acids: CASSVEGQGNQPQHF. The CDR3 coding sequence is TGTGCCAGCAGCGTAGAAGGACAGGGTAACCAGCCCCAGCATTTT. The chain is built from TRBV9 and TRBJ1-5; 8 nucleotides agree with TRBD1. The CDR3 is 15 residues long. J lost 7 bases, V lost 0 bases, and 6 bases had no gene match. Germline V gives CDR1 SGDLS, CDR2 YYNGEE. Full variable domain (rest looked up from reference TRBV9 and TRBJ1-5): DSGVTQTPKHLITATGQRVTLRCSPRSGDLSVYWYQQSLDQGLQFLIQYYNGEERAKGNILERFSAQQFPDLHSELNLSSLELGDSALYFCASSVEGQGNQPQHFGDGTRLSIL.

The genes are TRBV9 and TRBJ1-4; TRBD1 matches at 8 bases. Unmatched junction bases numbered 6, after V lost 1 base and J lost 1 base. This CDR3 has 17 residues. Germline loops: CDR1 SGDLS, CDR2 YYNGEE. CDR3 region: CASSVSGQGGTNEKLFF. The CDR3 DNA reads as TGTGCCAGCAGCGTAAGTGGACAGGGAGGAACTAATGAAAAACTGTTTTTT.

The chain recombines TRBV6-6 with TRBJ1-5; TRBD1 aligns across 7 bases. J lost 6 bases, V lost 8 bases, and 4 bases had no gene match. The CDR3 totals 12 residues. Germline V lookup: CDR1 MNHNY, CDR2 SVGAGI (reference sequence). CDR3 sequence (DNA): TGTGCCAGCCAGGGGGGTGGTCAGCCCCAGCATTTT. Its translation: CASQGGGQPQHF.

The rearrangement joins TRBV10-1 to TRBJ2-2; no firm D call. Germline V CDR1 and CDR2: WNHNN, SYGVQD (reference sequence). Trimming took off 8 bases at V and 4 bases at J, with 14 bases between the two ends. The CDR3 has 14 residues. The CDR3 is CASSASRITGELFF. The CDR3 DNA follows: TGCGCCAGCTCTGCGAGCAGGATCACCGGGGAGCTGTTTTTT.

CDR3 nucleotide sequence: TGCAGCGTTGAGGGAGGCCCTGGGGCTTTCTTT. Translated, it gives CSVEGGPGAFF. J is TRBJ1-1 and V is TRBV29-1, with D hard to call. CDR1 is SQVTM and CDR2 is ANQGSEA in the germline V gene. Deletions cut 3 bases from V and 11 bases from J, with 13 bases between. CDR3 length equals 11 residues. Variable domain in full (rest from reference TRBV29-1 and TRBJ1-1): SAVISQKPSRDICQRGTSLTIQCQVDSQVTMMFWYRQQPGQSLTLIATANQGSEATYESGFVIDKFPISRPNLTFSTLTVSNMSPEDSSIYLCSVEGGPGAFFGQGTRLTVV.

V gene TRBV29-1 combines with J gene TRBJ2-1; TRBD2 aligns across 8 bases. This CDR3 is built from 18 residues. Germline V gene sequence: CDR1 SQVTM, CDR2 ANQGSEA. The V and J ends lost 6 bases and 0 bases, in that order; junction bases with no gene match: 16. CDR3 coding DNA: TGCAGCGTCACGTTACAGGGTTCGGGAGGGAGCTCCTACAATGAGCAGTTCTTC. This encodes CSVTLQGSGGSSYNEQFF.

The V and J genes are TRBV30 and TRBJ2-3, with 7 bases identical to TRBD1. J gave up 7 bases and V 4 bases, and 14 bases lay outside the gene matches. The V gene's germline CDR1 is GTSNPN and CDR2 SVGIG (reference sequence). The CDR3 runs to 15 residues. The CDR3 DNA is TGTGCCTGGACTTCCGGGACAGCTAGAGGGAATACGCAGTATTTT. Translated: CAWTSGTARGNTQYF.

V and J are TRBV12-5 and TRBJ2-5; D is undetermined. V lost 1 base and J lost 2, with 5 bases in between. In germline, CDR1 is LGHNT, CDR2 FRNRAP. This CDR3 is built from 13 residues. The CDR3 DNA reads TGTGCTAGTGGTTTGGCAGGACAAGAGACCCAGTACTTC. Translation gives CASGLAGQETQYF. The full variable domain, with the rest looked up from reference TRBV12-5 and TRBJ2-5, is DARVTQTPRHKVTEMGQEVTMRCQPILGHNTVFWYRQTMMQGLELLAYFRNRAPLDDSGMPKDRFSAEMPDATLATLKIQPSEPRDSAVYFCASGLAGQETQYFGPGTRLLVL.

This clone was detected only once. The chain employs TRBV15 and TRBJ2-4, with 13 positions matching TRBD2. The V segment lost 0 bases and the J segment 0 bases; nucleotides outside the gene matches: 8. Germline V gene sequence: CDR1 LNHNV, CDR2 YYDKDF (reference sequence). The CDR3 length is 20 residues. The CDR3 reads CATSRDRQGLAGLAKNIQYF. The DNA for the CDR3 is TGTGCCACCAGCAGAGATCGGCAGGGACTAGCGGGACTAGCCAAAAACATTCAGTACTTC.

V is TRBV28 and J is TRBJ2-1, with 9 positions matching TRBD1. The CDR3 covers 17 residues. Trimming at V came to 4 bases and at J to 4 bases, leaving 11 bases not matched to a gene. Germline loops: CDR1 MDHEN, CDR2 SYDVKM. The CDR3 is CASSSIQGQGGYNEQFF. The CDR3 DNA reads TGTGCCAGCAGTTCCATACAGGGACAGGGAGGATACAATGAGCAGTTCTTC.

This chain uses TRBV30 with TRBJ2-1; D ambiguous. Germline CDR1 reads GTSNPN; CDR2 reads SVGIG (reference sequence). The CDR3 extends over 11 amino acids. V was pared by 4 bases and J by 5 bases, with 6 bases between. As DNA, the CDR3 is TGTGCCTGGACCCTAAACAATGAGCAGTTCTTC. It codes for CAWTLNNEQFF.

Turning to this clone: Different DNA sequences within this sample yield the same CDR3. The chain carries TRBV4-3 and TRBJ2-7; 8 nucleotides line up with TRBD1. Germline-derived CDR1 and CDR2 are LGHNA and YSLEER. With V trimmed by 0 bases and J by 5 bases, 12 bases remained unmatched. CDR3 length equals 17 residues. This chain's CDR3 is CASSQDSIPGTGDEQYF. In nucleotides, the CDR3 is TGCGCCAGCAGCCAAGACTCGATACCCGGGACAGGAGACGAGCAGTACTTC.

This chain links TRBV28 with TRBJ2-5, with D perhaps matching TRBD1 (5 bases). The CDR3 consists of 14 residues. Per germline, CDR1 MDHEN and CDR2 SYDVKM. Between the trimmed V and J ends, which lost 3 bases and 0 bases, there was a span of 8 bases. The CDR3 DNA is TGTGCCAGCAGTTTGTGGACAAACCAAGAGACCCAGTACTTC. This gives the protein CASSLWTNQETQYF. Together with reference TRBV28 and TRBJ2-5, the CDR3 gives the full variable domain: DVKVTQSSRYLVKRTGEKVFLECVQDMDHENMFWYRQDPGLGLRLIYFSYDVKMKEKGDIPEGYSVSREKKERFSLILESASTNQTSMYLCASSLWTNQETQYFGPGTRLLVL.

The chain is built from TRBV18 and TRBJ2-6; 11 bases match TRBD2. Trimming cost V 3 bases and J 0 bases; bases outside gene matches: 1. CDR1 is KGHSH, CDR2 LQKENI, per germline. The CDR3 runs to 17 residues. CDR3 DNA: TGTGCCAGCTCACCCGGACTAGCGGGCTCTGGGGCCAACGTCCTGACTTTC. It encodes CASSPGLAGSGANVLTF. Together with reference TRBV18 and TRBJ2-6, the CDR3 gives the full variable domain: NAGVMQNPRHLVRRRGQEARLRCSPMKGHSHVYWYRQLPEEGLKFMVYLQKENIIDESGMPKERFSAEFPKEGPSILRIQQVVRGDSAAYFCASSPGLAGSGANVLTFGAGSRLTVL.

The gene calls are TRBV28 and TRBJ2-7, with D possibly TRBD2 on 6 matching bases. This CDR3 spans 14 amino acids. V shed 2 bases and J shed 13 bases, with 21 bases lying between them. Germline V gene lookup returns CDR1 MDHEN and CDR2 SYDVKM. DNA for the CDR3: TGTGCCAGCAGTTTACAGGCCAGGATCGGGGGATTCTACTTC. It translates to CASSLQARIGGFYF.

The chain combines TRBV27 with TRBJ2-7; TRBD2 matches at 9 bases. The CDR3 covers 13 residues. Trimming took 10 bases from V and 5 from J; bases not matched to a gene: 9. Germline CDR1 is MNHEY and CDR2 is SMNVEV (reference sequence). The CDR3 DNA is TGTGCCACCCACGGACTAGCGATCCACGAGCAGTACTTC. Its translation: CATHGLAIHEQYF.

The CDR3 sequence: CASSLRTGATNYGYTF. DNA for the CDR3: TGTGCCAGTAGTCTCAGGACAGGGGCGACTAACTATGGCTACACCTTC. The chain links TRBV19 to TRBJ1-2; 9 bases are shared with TRBD1. CDR1 and CDR2 (germline): LNHDA, SQIVND (reference sequence). After removal of 5 bases from V and 0 bases from J, the junction contained 7 bases not matched to a gene. The CDR3 covers 16 residues.

This sequence joins TRBV6-8 and TRBJ2-7, with 7 bases that match TRBD1. The V gene end was trimmed by 4 bases and the J gene end by 4 bases; junction bases not matched to a gene: 10. The CDR3 spans 15 residues. CDR1 MNHGY and CDR2 SAAAGT come from the germline V gene. The CDR3 spells CASSCRQGKGYEQYF. In nucleotides, the CDR3 is TGTGCCAGCAGTTGCAGACAGGGAAAAGGGTACGAGCAGTACTTC.

The chain uses TRBV27 and TRBJ1-2; 8 bases line up with TRBD1. The V segment lost 2 bases and the J segment 3 bases; nucleotides outside the gene matches: 8. The CDR3 is made up of 16 amino acids. CDR1 is MNHEY, CDR2 SMNVEV, per germline (reference sequence). The CDR3 DNA follows: TGTGCCAGCAGTTTAGTAGGACAGGGTCAATACTATGGCTACACCTTC. It yields the protein CASSLVGQGQYYGYTF.

The chain combines TRBV21-1 with TRBJ1-2. TRBV21-1 is a listed pseudogene. The CDR3 totals 14 residues. CDR3 in amino acids: CATGCFMGSYGYTF. The DNA of the CDR3 is TGTGCCACCGGCTGTTTTATGGGGAGCTATGGCTACACCTTC.